This section outlines one TCR beta chain sequence together with its context. Its antigen is still unknown. The source of the sample is a study of Ad26.COV2.S vaccination and SARS-CoV-2 variants. Findings and caveats of the study: In TCR breadth and depth analyses, total T cell responses may have been underestimated. Recipients of either vaccine or placebo displayed similar breadth of non-spike TCRs.

Treatment noted: roughly 18 received Ad26.COV2.S at low or high dose, single or two shots; several received placebo; per-sample allocation not given. Sampling was done on day 63 after the first vaccine or placebo injection. Germline V gene data show CDR1 as SQVTM and CDR2 as ANQGSEA. This CDR3 region has 13 residues. V dropped 3 bases and J dropped 8 bases, with 16 bases sitting between them. TCRdb's table, derived via immunoSEQ multiplex PCR, lists solely in-frame clones and lacks some. The top ten clones hold approximately 1.9% of a sample with approximately 300,000 clones, around 83% of them seen once.

The chain combines TRBV29-1 with TRBJ1-2; D is unclear. The sequencing here drew on peripheral blood, taken in a trial of Ad26.COV2.S vaccine versus placebo. The receptor comes from a person aged 18 to 65 who received the Ad26.COV2.S COVID-19 vaccine or a placebo. The DNA of the CDR3 is TGCAGCGTTGATCCCCAAAACGATCCCGGCTACACCTTC. This encodes CSVDPQNDPGYTF.